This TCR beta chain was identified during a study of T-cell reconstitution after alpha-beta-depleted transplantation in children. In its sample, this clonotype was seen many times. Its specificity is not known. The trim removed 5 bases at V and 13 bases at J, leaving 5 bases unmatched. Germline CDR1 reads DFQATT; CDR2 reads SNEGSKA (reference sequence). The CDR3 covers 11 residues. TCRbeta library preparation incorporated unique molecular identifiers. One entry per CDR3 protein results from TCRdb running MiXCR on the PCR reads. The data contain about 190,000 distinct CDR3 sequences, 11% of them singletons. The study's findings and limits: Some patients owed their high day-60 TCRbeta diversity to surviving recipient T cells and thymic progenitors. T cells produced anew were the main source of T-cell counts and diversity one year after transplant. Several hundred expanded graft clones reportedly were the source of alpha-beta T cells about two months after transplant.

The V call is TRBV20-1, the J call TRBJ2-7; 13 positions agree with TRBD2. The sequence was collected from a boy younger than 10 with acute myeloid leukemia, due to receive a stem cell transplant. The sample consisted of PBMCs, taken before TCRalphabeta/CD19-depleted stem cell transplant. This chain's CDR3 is CSAAGTSGTYF. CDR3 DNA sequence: TGCAGTGCTGCCGGGACTAGCGGGACTTACTTC.